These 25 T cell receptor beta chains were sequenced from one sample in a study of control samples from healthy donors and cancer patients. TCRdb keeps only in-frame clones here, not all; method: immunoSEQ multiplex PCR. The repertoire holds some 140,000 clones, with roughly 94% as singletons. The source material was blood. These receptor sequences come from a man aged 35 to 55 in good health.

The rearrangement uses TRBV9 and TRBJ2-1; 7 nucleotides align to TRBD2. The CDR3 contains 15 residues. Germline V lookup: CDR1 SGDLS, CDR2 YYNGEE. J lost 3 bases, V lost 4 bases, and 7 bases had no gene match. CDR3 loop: CASSQTSALYNEQFF. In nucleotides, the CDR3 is TGTGCCAGCAGCCAAACTAGCGCACTCTACAATGAGCAGTTCTTC. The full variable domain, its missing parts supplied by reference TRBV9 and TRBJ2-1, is DSGVTQTPKHLITATGQRVTLRCSPRSGDLSVYWYQQSLDQGLQFLIQYYNGEERAKGNILERFSAQQFPDLHSELNLSSLELGDSALYFCASSQTSALYNEQFFGPGTRLTVL.

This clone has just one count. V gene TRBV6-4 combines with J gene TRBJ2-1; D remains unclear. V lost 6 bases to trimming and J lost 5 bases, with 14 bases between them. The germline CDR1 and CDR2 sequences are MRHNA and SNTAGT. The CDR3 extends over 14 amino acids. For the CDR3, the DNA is TGTGCCAGCAGCCCCATGGCTCATAACAATGAGCAGTTCTTC. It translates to CASSPMAHNNEQFF.

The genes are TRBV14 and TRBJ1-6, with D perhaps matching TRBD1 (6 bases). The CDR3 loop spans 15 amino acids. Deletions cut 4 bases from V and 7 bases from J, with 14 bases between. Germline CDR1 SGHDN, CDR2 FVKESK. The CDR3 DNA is TGTGCCAGCAGCCGGGGGGGCCTTGAGAATTCACCCCTCCACTTT. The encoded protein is CASSRGGLENSPLHF.

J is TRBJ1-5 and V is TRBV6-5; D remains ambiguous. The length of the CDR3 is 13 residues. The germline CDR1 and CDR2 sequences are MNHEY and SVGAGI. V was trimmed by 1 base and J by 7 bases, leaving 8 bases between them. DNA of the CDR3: TGTGCCAGCAGTTACTTCCCTGGGCAGCCCCAGCATTTT. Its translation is CASSYFPGQPQHF.

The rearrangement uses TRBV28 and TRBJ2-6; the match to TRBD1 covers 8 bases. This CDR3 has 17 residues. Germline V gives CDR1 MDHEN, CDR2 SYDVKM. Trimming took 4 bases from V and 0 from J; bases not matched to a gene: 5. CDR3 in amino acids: CASSWTGRLSGANVLTF. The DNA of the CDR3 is TGTGCCAGCAGTTGGACAGGGAGGCTCTCTGGGGCCAACGTCCTGACTTTC.

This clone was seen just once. DNA for the CDR3: TGTGCCAGCAGCCCAGGGAAAGGAAACACCATATATTTT. Encoded protein: CASSPGKGNTIYF. This chain connects TRBV25-1 to TRBJ1-3, with a weak D call TRBD1 (5 bases). The CDR3 contains 13 residues. V lost 6 bases and J lost 4, with 10 bases in between. The germline V gene has CDR1 MGHDK and CDR2 SYGVNS.

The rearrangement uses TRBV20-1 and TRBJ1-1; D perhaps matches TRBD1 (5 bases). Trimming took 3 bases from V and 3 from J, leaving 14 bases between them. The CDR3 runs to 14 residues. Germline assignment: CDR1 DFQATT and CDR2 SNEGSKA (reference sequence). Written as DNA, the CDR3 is TGCAGTGCTAGTAAAGGGCCGGGGGACACTGAAGCTTTCTTT. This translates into CSASKGPGDTEAFF.

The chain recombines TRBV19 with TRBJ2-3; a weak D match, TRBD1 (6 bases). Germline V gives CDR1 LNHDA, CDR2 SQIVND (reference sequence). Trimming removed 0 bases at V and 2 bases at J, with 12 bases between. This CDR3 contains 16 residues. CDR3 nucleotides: TGTGCCAGTAGTATAGACGCCAGGGGCTCCACAGATACGCAGTATTTT. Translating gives CASSIDARGSTDTQYF.

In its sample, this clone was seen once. The CDR3 sequence: CASSLMGRLAGNNEQFF. CDR3 coding DNA: TGTGCCAGCAGCTTAATGGGCCGACTAGCGGGGAACAATGAGCAGTTCTTC. This chain links TRBV7-2 with TRBJ2-1, with 11 bases lining up with TRBD2. V shed 2 bases and J 5 bases; nucleotides not matched to a gene: 8. The CDR3 covers 17 residues. Germline CDR1 SGHTA, CDR2 FQGNSA.

The DNA for the CDR3 is TGTGCCAGCAGCTTATGGATCCCCACCTTC. Its translation is CASSLWIPTF. This chain uses TRBV7-3 with TRBJ1-2; D unresolved. V shed 2 bases and J shed 13 bases, with 8 bases lying between them. The CDR3 is 10 amino acids. Germline V lookup: CDR1 SGHTA, CDR2 FQGTGA. The full variable domain, rest sourced from reference TRBV7-3 and TRBJ1-2, is GAGVSQTPSNKVTEKGKYVELRCDPISGHTALYWYRQSLGQGPEFLIYFQGTGAADDSGLPNDRFFAVRPEGSVSTLKIQRTERGDSAVYLCASSLWIPTFGSGTRLTVV.

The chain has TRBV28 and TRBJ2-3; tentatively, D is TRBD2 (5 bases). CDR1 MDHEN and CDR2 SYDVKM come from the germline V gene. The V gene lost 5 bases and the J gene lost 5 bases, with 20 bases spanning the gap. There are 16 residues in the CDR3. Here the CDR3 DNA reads TGTGCCAGCAGTAACGCTCCGGACTCCCGGGGAGATACGCAGTATTTT. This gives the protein CASSNAPDSRGDTQYF.

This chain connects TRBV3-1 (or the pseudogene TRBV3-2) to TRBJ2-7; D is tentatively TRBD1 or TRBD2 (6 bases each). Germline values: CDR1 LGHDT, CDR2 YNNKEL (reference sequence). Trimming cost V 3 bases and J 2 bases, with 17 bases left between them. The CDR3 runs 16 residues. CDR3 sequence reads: CASSHHGGREAYEQYF. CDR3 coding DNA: TGTGCCAGCAGCCACCACGGGGGCAGGGAGGCCTACGAGCAGTACTTC.

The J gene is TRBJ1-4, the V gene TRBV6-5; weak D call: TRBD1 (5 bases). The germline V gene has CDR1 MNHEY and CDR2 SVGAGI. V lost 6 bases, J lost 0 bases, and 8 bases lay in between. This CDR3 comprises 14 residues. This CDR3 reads CASRPTATNEKLFF. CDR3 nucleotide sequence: TGTGCCAGCAGACCGACAGCAACTAATGAAAAACTGTTTTTT.

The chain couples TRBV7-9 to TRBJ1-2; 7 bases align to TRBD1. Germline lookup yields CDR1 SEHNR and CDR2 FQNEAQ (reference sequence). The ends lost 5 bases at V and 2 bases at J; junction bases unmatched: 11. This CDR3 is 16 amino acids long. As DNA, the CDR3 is TGTGCCAGCAGCGACCTTCGGCAGGGGGACAACTATGGCTACACCTTC. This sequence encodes CASSDLRQGDNYGYTF.

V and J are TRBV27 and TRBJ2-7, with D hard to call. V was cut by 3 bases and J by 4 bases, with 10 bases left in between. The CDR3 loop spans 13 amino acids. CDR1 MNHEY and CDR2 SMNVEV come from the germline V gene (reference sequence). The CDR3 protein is CASSFNSHYEQYF. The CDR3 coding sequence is TGTGCCAGCAGTTTTAACAGCCATTACGAGCAGTACTTC.

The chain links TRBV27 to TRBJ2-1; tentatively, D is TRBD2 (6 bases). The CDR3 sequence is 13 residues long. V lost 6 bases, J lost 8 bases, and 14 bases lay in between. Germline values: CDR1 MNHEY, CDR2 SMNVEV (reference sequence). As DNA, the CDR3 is TGTGCCAGCAGCCATGGGCGGGGCGATGAGCAGTTCTTC. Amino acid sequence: CASSHGRGDEQFF.

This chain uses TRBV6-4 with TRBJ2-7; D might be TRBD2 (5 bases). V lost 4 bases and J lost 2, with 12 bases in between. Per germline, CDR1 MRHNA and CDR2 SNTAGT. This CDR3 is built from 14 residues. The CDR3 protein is CASSGGQRTYEQYF. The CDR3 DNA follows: TGTGCCAGCAGTGGCGGGCAGAGAACCTACGAGCAGTACTTC.

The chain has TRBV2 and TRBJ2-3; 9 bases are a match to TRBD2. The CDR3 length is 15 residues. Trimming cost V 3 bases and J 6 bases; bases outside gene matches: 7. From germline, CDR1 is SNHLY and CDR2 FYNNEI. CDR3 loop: CASSDLGGGEDTQYF. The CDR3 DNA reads TGTGCCAGCAGTGATCTAGGCGGGGGGGAGGATACGCAGTATTTT.

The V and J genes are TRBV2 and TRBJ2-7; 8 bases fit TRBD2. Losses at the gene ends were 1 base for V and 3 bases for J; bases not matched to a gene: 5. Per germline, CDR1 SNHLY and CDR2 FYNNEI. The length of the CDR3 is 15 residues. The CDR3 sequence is CASSEGLALIYEQYF. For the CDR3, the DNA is TGTGCCAGCAGTGAAGGACTAGCGCTGATCTACGAGCAGTACTTC.

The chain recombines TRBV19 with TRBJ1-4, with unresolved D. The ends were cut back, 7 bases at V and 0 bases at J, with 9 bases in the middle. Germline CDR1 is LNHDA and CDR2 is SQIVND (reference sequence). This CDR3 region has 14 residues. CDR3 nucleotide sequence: TGTGCCAGTAAGAGTATTTCAACTAATGAAAAACTGTTTTTT. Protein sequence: CASKSISTNEKLFF.

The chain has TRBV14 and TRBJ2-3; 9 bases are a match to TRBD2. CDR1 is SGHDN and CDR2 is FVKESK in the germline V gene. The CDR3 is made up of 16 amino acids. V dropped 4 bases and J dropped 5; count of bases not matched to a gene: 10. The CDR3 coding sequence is TGTGCCAGCAGCCCCCAGGCGGGGGGGGGTCGAGATACGCAGTATTTT. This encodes CASSPQAGGGRDTQYF.

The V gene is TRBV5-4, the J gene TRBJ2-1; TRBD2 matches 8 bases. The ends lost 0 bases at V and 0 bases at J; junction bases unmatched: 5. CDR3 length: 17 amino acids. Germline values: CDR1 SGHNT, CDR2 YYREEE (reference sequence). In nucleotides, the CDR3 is TGTGCCAGCAGCTTGGCTGGCGGGGGGTTCTCCTACAATGAGCAGTTCTTC. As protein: CASSLAGGGFSYNEQFF.

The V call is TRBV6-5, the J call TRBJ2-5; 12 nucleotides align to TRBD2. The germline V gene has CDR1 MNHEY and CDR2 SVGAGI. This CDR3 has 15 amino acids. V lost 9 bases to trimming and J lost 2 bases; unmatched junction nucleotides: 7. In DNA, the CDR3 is TGTGCCAGTAGACTAGCGGGGGTAAGACAAGAGACCCAGTACTTC. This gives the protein CASRLAGVRQETQYF.

The CDR3 here is CASSHTDSGATEAFF. The CDR3 nucleotides read TGCGCCAGCAGCCACACGGACTCAGGGGCCACTGAAGCTTTCTTT. The chain joins TRBV4-1 to TRBJ1-1, with D tentatively TRBD1 (6 bases). Germline loops: CDR1 MGHRA, CDR2 YSYEKL. V dropped 3 bases and J dropped 4 bases, with 15 bases sitting between them. The length of the CDR3 is 15 residues.

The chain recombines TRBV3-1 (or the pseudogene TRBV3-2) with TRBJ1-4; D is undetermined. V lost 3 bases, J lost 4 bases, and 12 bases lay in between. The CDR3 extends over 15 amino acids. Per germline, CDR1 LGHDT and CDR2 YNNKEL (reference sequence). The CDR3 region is CASSHSGSRNEKLFF. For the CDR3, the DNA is TGTGCCAGCAGCCACTCGGGCAGCCGTAATGAAAAACTGTTTTTT.